A selection of T cell receptor beta chains follows, all from one sample in a study of graft-versus-host responses after intestinal transplantation. Here immunoSEQ multiplex PCR was the method, and the copy in TCRdb shows in-frame clones only, minus some. Seen here are 35,000 to 40,000 clones, about four fifths observed once, and the top ten hold under 4%. This sample comprised PBMCs, obtained around 1,000 days after transplant. These receptors were obtained from a human patient who received an intestinal transplant, so some T cells may come from the graft donor. The CDR3 runs from the conserved cysteine through the conserved F or W. D genes are given only for firm matches. A row's size may be missing; if present it is once, few, many or a size class.

few	TRBV7-3	TRBJ2-1	TRBD1	CASSRQGAEDEQFF	TGTGCCAGCAGCCGTCAGGGGGCGGAGGATGAGCAGTTCTTC
.	TRBV19	TRBJ2-3	.	CASSIGLAAGADTQYF	TGTGCCAGTAGTATAGGCCTAGCCGCAGGTGCGGATACGCAGTATTTT
.	TRBV16	TRBJ2-6	.	CASSQQVAGANVLTF	TGTGCCAGCAGCCAACAGGTTGCTGGGGCCAACGTCCTGACTTTC
.	TRBV13	TRBJ2-3	TRBD2	CASSWGLGDTDTQYF	TGTGCCAGCAGCTGGGGACTAGGAGACACAGATACGCAGTATTTT
.	TRBV10-3	TRBJ1-1	.	CATQLGRQTNTEAFF	TGTGCCACCCAACTGGGACGGCAGACTAACACTGAAGCTTTCTTT
.	TRBV5-1	TRBJ2-6	TRBD1	CASSSSDSGQTIRSGANVLTF	TGCGCCAGCAGCTCCTCAGACTCGGGACAGACTATTCGCTCTGGGGCCAACGTCCTGACTTTC
.	TRBV7-9	TRBJ2-4	.	CASSSFERGNIQYF	TGTGCCAGCAGCTCCTTTGAACGGGGAAACATTCAGTACTTC
.	TRBV5-6	TRBJ2-7	TRBD2	CASSWGGLAGYEQYF	TGTGCCAGCAGCTGGGGTGGACTAGCAGGCTACGAGCAGTACTTC
.	TRBV6-5	TRBJ2-1	.	CASSYSLGPSNEQFF	TGTGCCAGCAGTTATTCACTGGGTCCCTCCAATGAGCAGTTCTTC
.	TRBV6-4	TRBJ2-2	TRBD1	CASSDRGRDTGELFF	TGTGCCAGCAGTGACAGGGGGCGCGACACCGGGGAGCTGTTTTTT
.	TRBV30	TRBJ2-7	.	CAWTRKGSSYEQYF	TGTGCCTGGACGAGAAAGGGGTCGTCCTACGAGCAGTACTTC
.	TRBV27	TRBJ2-6	.	CASSLGSLTSGANVLTF	TGTGCCAGCAGTTTGGGGAGCTTAACCTCTGGGGCCAACGTCCTGACTTTC
.	TRBV4-1	TRBJ2-2	.	CASSQGVTNTGELFF	TGCGCCAGCAGCCAAGGTGTGACGAACACCGGGGAGCTGTTTTTT
.	TRBV9	TRBJ1-6	TRBD1	CASSVGGQGGSPLHF	TGTGCCAGCAGCGTAGGGGGACAGGGTGGATCACCCCTCCACTTT
.	TRBV7-7	TRBJ2-5	.	CASSLGRTVTPETQYF	TGTGCTAGCAGCTTAGGACGCACAGTAACTCCAGAGACCCAGTACTTC
.	TRBV7-2	TRBJ1-3	.	CASSLVTGRTGNTIYF	TGTGCCAGCAGCTTAGTTACAGGAAGGACGGGAAACACCATATATTTT
.	TRBV27	TRBJ2-7	.	CASSSLYEQYF	TGTGCCAGCAGTTCTCTCTACGAGCAGTACTTC
.	TRBV28	TRBJ2-3	.	CASSWFYRRERTDTQYF	TGTGCCAGCAGTTGGTTCTATAGGAGGGAGAGAACAGATACGCAGTATTTT
.	TRBV14	TRBJ2-7	.	CASSQDRGLVYEQYF	TGTGCCAGCAGCCAAGACAGGGGTTTAGTGTACGAGCAGTACTTC
once	TRBV6-4	TRBJ1-5	.	CASSEEGGSNQPQHF	TGTGCCAGCAGTGAAGAAGGGGGGAGCAATCAGCCCCAGCATTTT
.	TRBV11-2	TRBJ1-4	TRBD1	CASSLVTGGPTNEKLFF	TGTGCCAGCAGCTTAGTTACAGGGGGGCCAACTAATGAAAAACTGTTTTTT
.	TRBV19	TRBJ2-7	TRBD1	CASSSDRGNEQYF	TGTGCCAGTAGTTCAGACAGGGGCAACGAGCAGTACTTC
once	TRBV29-1	TRBJ2-2	TRBD2	CSVDRGGAGELFF	TGCAGCGTTGATCGCGGGGGGGCCGGGGAGCTGTTTTTT
.	TRBV28	TRBJ2-7	.	CASSLTSYEQYF	TGTGCCAGCAGTCTTACGTCCTACGAGCAGTACTTC
.	TRBV7-9	TRBJ2-1	TRBD2	CASSPRTSGGNNEQFF	TGTGCCAGCAGCCCTCGGACTAGCGGGGGGAACAATGAGCAGTTCTTC
.	TRBV27	TRBJ2-2	TRBD2	CASSFGSGRTGELFF	TGTGCCAGCAGTTTCGGTAGCGGGCGCACCGGGGAGCTGTTTTTT
.	TRBV6-5	TRBJ2-3	TRBD2	CASSYSSGRGDTQYF	TGTGCCAGCAGTTACTCAAGCGGGAGGGGGGATACGCAGTATTTT
.	TRBV19	TRBJ1-1	.	CASKNQGSNTEAFF	TGTGCCAGTAAGAACCAGGGATCGAACACTGAAGCTTTCTTT
few	TRBV13	TRBJ1-2	.	CASSLGSQGDRGYTF	TGTGCCAGCAGCTTAGGGAGTCAGGGAGACCGGGGCTACACCTTC
.	TRBV7-2	TRBJ1-2	TRBD1	CASSSRQGYGYTF	TGTGCCAGCAGCTCCCGACAGGGCTATGGCTACACCTTC
.	TRBV4-1	TRBJ1-2	TRBD1	CASSHPTGIGYTF	TGCGCCAGCAGCCATCCGACAGGGATCGGCTACACCTTC
.	TRBV7-2	TRBJ2-5	TRBD1	CASIHRGLWETQYF	TGTGCCAGCATCCACAGGGGTTTGTGGGAGACCCAGTACTTC